These 2 T cell receptor beta chains were all obtained from the same sample, sequenced in a study of tumor and adjacent non-tumor tissue in lung cancer. A modified ARM-PCR protocol with three rounds of nested PCR amplified TCRbeta. TCRdb reanalysed the multiplex PCR reads using MiXCR and keeps one entry per CDR3 protein. The repertoire has around 66,000 distinct CDR3 sequences, 60% to 75% of them found once; the top ten carry 28%. RNA was extracted from bulk tissue without any cell sorting. Material: lung tumor tissue. These receptors all come from a man in his 60s with non-small cell lung cancer.

This clonotype has only one observation. At one end, the junction sequence differs from germline, possibly due to a read error. The chain couples TRBV6-5 to TRBJ2-7; 7 bases match TRBD2. The CDR3 runs 15 residues. Germline CDR1 is MNHEY and CDR2 is SVGAGI. The CDR3 sequence: CASSYSLRETAEQYF. The CDR3 bases are TGTGCCAGTAGTTACTCGTTGCGGGAGACGGCCGAGCAATACTTC.

This clonotype was observed a few times. An end of the junction does not agree with germline; a read error may underlie this. The V call is TRBV20-1, the J call TRBJ1-5, with TRBD1 identical over 8 bases. Germline V lookup: CDR1 DFQATT, CDR2 SNEGSKA (reference sequence). The CDR3 is 14 amino acids. CDR3 sequence: CSVSSGTGYHPQHF. The CDR3 DNA is TGCAGTGTGTCCTCCGGGACAGGTTATCATCCCCAGCATTTT.